The source of this T cell receptor (beta chain) is a study of blood T cell repertoires in COVID-19. Turning to the study itself: The origin of the acute and convalescent COVID-19 samples was the United States, Italy and Spain. Sources were T cells, B-cell-depleted T cells, or PBMCs; the material itself was cDNA or gDNA.

Study processing details: By means of reference gene primer amplification, nucleated cell counts were estimated. Some clones are missing from TCRdb's copy, which holds only in-frame ones; the method was immunoSEQ multiplex PCR. For V, J and clone size, that table is used; D and trimming come from the DNA. The table lists roughly 120,000 clones, around 88% of them singletons. Trimming took 10 bases from V and 6 from J; bases not matched to a gene: 9. This CDR3 contains 15 residues. Germline CDR1 KGHDR, CDR2 SFDVKD. The V call is TRBV24-1, the J call TRBJ2-3; TRBD2 aligns across 13 bases. The clonotype comes from a woman aged 45-59 years with active or convalescent COVID-19. The sample taken for sequencing was peripheral blood. CDR3 in DNA: TGTGCCACAGAAGGTCCGGGACTAGCGGGGGATACGCAGTATTTT. Translating gives CATEGPGLAGDTQYF.